The subject of this entry is one TCR beta chain. Sequencing of TCR beta was carried out in blood CD8+ and CD4+ T cells. Both CD4+ and CD8+ T cells were negatively isolated, and TEMRA cells underwent FACS enrichment. V trimming: 6 bases; J trimming: 0 bases; junction bases outside the gene matches: 11. Germline assignment: CDR1 SQVTM and CDR2 ANQGSEA. The CDR3 sequence is 16 residues long. The data are from a study of CD8 T cells in Susac syndrome. RNA, at about 0.45 to 1 ug, was reverse transcribed with random hexamers. It was immunoSEQ multiplex PCR that amplified TCR beta CDR3 across 54 Vbeta and 13 Jbeta. Using its own MiXCR run on the immunoSEQ multiplex PCR reads, TCRdb lists one record per CDR3 protein. The repertoire includes around 140,000 distinct CDR3 sequences, approximately 95% of them detected once, and over 0.1% sits in the top ten.

This chain links TRBV29-1 with TRBJ1-1; 9 bases match TRBD1. This receptor was identified in a human donor with multiple sclerosis. Sequenced: CD4+ T cells from PBMCs. CDR3 DNA sequence: TGCAGCGTCGCTCCGGGACAGGGTGTCCTGAACACTGAAGCTTTCTTT. It translates to CSVAPGQGVLNTEAFF.